The 2 T cell receptor beta chains given below trace back to one sample, sequenced in a study of cytomegalovirus exposure and HLA in healthy donors (dated by TCRdb to 2016 to 2017). Libraries came from the immunoSEQ multiplex PCR assay. For the multiplex PCR, a mixture combining 60 forward primers for TCR Vbeta segments and 13 reverse primers for TCR Jbeta segments was used. Not all clones reach the TCRdb copy of this immuneACCESS table, which keeps in-frame sequences only. Checked studies attribute under half of the gap to unresolved V genes and leave the rest unexplained. The sample table gives more than 45,000 clones. Around 4% of the sample lies in the top ten. Material for sequencing was PBMCs. The source of these receptors is a male donor in good health and CMV-seronegative.

The chain is built from TRBV6-5 and TRBJ1-5; D may be TRBD1 (5 bases). Trimming stripped 5 bases from V and 5 bases from J, with 16 bases between. This CDR3 has 15 residues. Per the germline V gene, CDR1 is MNHEY and CDR2 is SVGAGI. CDR3 sequence reads: CASSNTGRGDQPQHF. CDR3 DNA sequence: TGTGCCAGCAGTAACACAGGACGCGGTGATCAGCCCCAGCATTTT.

The J gene is TRBJ2-7, the V gene TRBV28; weak D call: TRBD1 (6 bases). V was cut by 5 bases and J by 2 bases, with 13 bases left in between. There are 14 residues in the CDR3. Per the germline V gene, CDR1 is MDHEN and CDR2 is SYDVKM. CDR3 bases: TGTGCCAGCAGTAAGACAGGTTCTACCTACGAGCAGTACTTC. As protein: CASSKTGSTYEQYF.